This T cell receptor (beta chain) was retrieved from a study of T-cell reconstitution after alpha-beta-depleted transplantation in children. Findings and caveats of the study: By about two months after transplant, alpha-beta T cells reportedly arose from several hundred graft clones that had expanded. Recipient T cells and thymic progenitors that survived gave rise to the high TCRbeta diversity observed at day 60 in some patients. When one year had passed after transplant, most T-cell counts and diversity came from newly produced T cells.

This clonotype showed up just a few times. Its antigen remains unknown. Researchers prepared the TCRbeta library using unique molecular identifiers, the study reports. TCRdb redid the calling of the PCR reads with MiXCR, one entry per CDR3 protein. This sample has 40,000 to 60,000 distinct CDR3 sequences, with about 9.3% found just once. Deletions cut 0 bases from V and 13 bases from J, with 7 bases between. Germline V lookup: CDR1 SGHDT, CDR2 YYEEEE. This CDR3 region has 10 residues. This receptor was obtained from a male patient aged 2-10 years who had a stem cell transplant for chronic granulomatous disease, so the T cells may come from the graft donor. The genes are TRBV5-6 and TRBJ1-2, with unresolved D. The sample consisted of PBMCs, mostly from graft donor cells, taken 60 days after TCRalphabeta/CD19-depleted stem cell transplant. CDR3 sequence: CASSLVACTF. As DNA, the CDR3 is TGTGCCAGCAGCTTGGTTGCCTGCACCTTC.